This is a list of T cell receptor beta chains from one sample in a study of blood T cell repertoires in COVID-19. TCRdb keeps only in-frame clones here, not all; method: immunoSEQ multiplex PCR. The sample lists some 490,000 clones; roughly nine tenths were seen once. The sample comprised PBMCs or T cells enriched from blood (not recorded which). The receptors come from a woman aged 55 to 70 who had recovered from COVID-19. CDR3s include the opening cysteine and the closing phenylalanine or tryptophan. A D gene is named only where the DNA matches it firmly. Where a row states a size, it is once, few, many or the class of an expanded clone; other rows omit it.

j_gene	abundance	v_gene	d_gene	CDR3nt	CDR3aa
TRBJ1-5	NA	TRBV29-1	NA	TGCAGCGTTGGCGACAGCTTAAATCAGCCCCAGCATTTT	CSVGDSLNQPQHF
TRBJ1-6	NA	TRBV27	NA	TGTGCCAGCAGTTCCTCGGGTGGGGCAAGTAATTCACCCCTCCACTTT	CASSSSGGASNSPLHF
TRBJ2-2	NA	TRBV10-3	TRBD2	TGTGCCTCGGGACTAGCGGGGGGGCCGAACACCGGGGAGCTGTTTTTT	CASGLAGGPNTGELFF
TRBJ2-7	NA	TRBV19	NA	TGTGCCAGTAGTACCCGTTTTAGTTCCACCTACGAGCAGTACTTC	CASSTRFSSTYEQYF
TRBJ2-6	NA	TRBV5-1	NA	TGCGCCAGCAGCACGGACAGTACCTCTGGGGCCAACGTCCTGACTTTC	CASSTDSTSGANVLTF
TRBJ1-4	NA	TRBV21-1	NA	TGTGCCAGCAACGAACGAGGGACTAATGAAAAACTGTTTTTT	CASNERGTNEKLFF
TRBJ1-5	NA	TRBV19	TRBD1	TGTGCCAGTAGTTCCCGGGGACAGGGATACAATCAGCCCCAGCATTTT	CASSSRGQGYNQPQHF
TRBJ2-1	NA	TRBV10-3	NA	TGTGCCATCAGTGAGTCCGAGCGGCAGTTCTTC	CAISESERQFF
TRBJ1-4	NA	TRBV19	NA	TGTGCCAGTAGTAGAACCGGACAGCCAACTAATGAAAAACTGTTTTTT	CASSRTGQPTNEKLFF
TRBJ2-4	once	TRBV6-1	NA	TGTGCCAGCAGTGAAGGAGGCTCCAAAAACATTCAGTACTTC	CASSEGGSKNIQYF
TRBJ1-4	NA	TRBV6-5	NA	TGTGCCAGCAGACATGACACTGCAACTAATGAAAAACTGTTTTTT	CASRHDTATNEKLFF
TRBJ1-1	NA	TRBV28	NA	TGTGCCAGCAGTTCCCCACCGGAGGACACTGAAGCTTTCTTT	CASSSPPEDTEAFF
TRBJ2-7	few	TRBV7-2	TRBD2	TGTGCCAGCAGCACCCGGACTAGCGGGGGGCCTAACGAGCAGTACTTC	CASSTRTSGGPNEQYF
TRBJ1-2	NA	TRBV7-9	TRBD1	TGTGCCAGCAGCGAGGGGACAGGGGGGGACGATGGCTACACCTTC	CASSEGTGGDDGYTF
TRBJ2-2	NA	TRBV7-2	NA	TGTGCCAGCAGCTTCCTCGGGGGGAACACCGGGGAGCTGTTTTTT	CASSFLGGNTGELFF
TRBJ2-3	NA	TRBV12-5	NA	TGTGCTAGTGCCCAAGGCAGGGTTGGCACAGATACGCAGTATTTT	CASAQGRVGTDTQYF
TRBJ1-4	NA	TRBV24-1	NA	TGTGCCACCAGTGTGGAGTCAACTAATGAAAAACTGTTTTTT	CATSVESTNEKLFF
TRBJ1-1	once	TRBV18	NA	TGTGCCAGCTCATTAGGGGTTGTCCGGAACACTGAAGCTTTCTTT	CASSLGVVRNTEAFF
TRBJ1-6	NA	TRBV27	NA	TGTGCCAGCAGTTTTCGGGATGGCTCCTATAATTCACCCCTCCACTTT	CASSFRDGSYNSPLHF
TRBJ2-2	NA	TRBV25-1	TRBD1	TGTGCCAGCGAATGGACAGGGATGGACACCGGGGAGCTGTTTTTT	CASEWTGMDTGELFF